The clone carrying this T cell receptor beta chain was observed a handful of times. Antigen: not known. Trimming took off 2 bases at V and 13 bases at J, with 11 bases between the two ends. CDR1 MDHEN and CDR2 SYDVKM come from the germline V gene. The CDR3 consists of 11 residues. The sample is drawn from a study of T cells in Graves' hyperthyroidism and ophthalmopathy. Study-level results: Blood also showed most of the thyroid clonotypes that were expanded above 0.001.

There were TCR beta CDR3 regions amplified from RNA transcripts. A first-round RT-PCR of the TCR CDR3 used the HTBI primer set. TCRdb re-analysed the multiplex PCR reads in MiXCR, keeping a single row per CDR3 protein. The profile shows over 250,000 distinct CDR3 sequences, around 13% of them singletons. Every diagnosis used clinical symptoms, serum thyroxine and TRAb, thyroid ultrasound and orbital computed tomography. The chain recombines TRBV28 with TRBJ2-5, with D tentatively TRBD2 (6 bases). Sequences were obtained from blood. The receptor was derived from a woman aged 40 to 50 with Graves' ophthalmopathy. The CDR3 bases are TGTGCCAGCAGTTTAGGCGGGGCGGCGTACTTC. Protein: CASSLGGAAYF.